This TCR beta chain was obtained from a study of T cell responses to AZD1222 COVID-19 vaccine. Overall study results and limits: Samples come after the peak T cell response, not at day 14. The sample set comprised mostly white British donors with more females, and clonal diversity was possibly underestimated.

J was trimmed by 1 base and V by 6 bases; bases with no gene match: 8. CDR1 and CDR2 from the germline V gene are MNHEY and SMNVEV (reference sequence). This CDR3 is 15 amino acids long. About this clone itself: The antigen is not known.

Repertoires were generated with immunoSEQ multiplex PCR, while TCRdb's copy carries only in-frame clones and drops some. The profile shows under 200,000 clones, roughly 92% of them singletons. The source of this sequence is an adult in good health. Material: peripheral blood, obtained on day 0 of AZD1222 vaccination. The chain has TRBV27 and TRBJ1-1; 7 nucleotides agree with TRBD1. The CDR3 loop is CASRTLRQGNTEAFF. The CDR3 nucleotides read TGTGCCAGCAGGACCCTCAGACAGGGGAACACTGAAGCTTTCTTT.